The 7 T cell receptor beta chains listed next were all sequenced from one sample in a study of T cell responses to AZD1222 COVID-19 vaccine. Only in-frame clones appear in the TCRdb table, and some are missing; sequencing was by immunoSEQ multiplex PCR. The sample includes some 180,000 clones, nearly 95% of them seen just once. The sample was peripheral blood, taken 28 days after the second AZD1222 dose. The receptor source for this set is an adult who received the AZD1222 COVID-19 vaccine.

V gene TRBV12-3 or TRBV12-4 combines with J gene TRBJ1-3, with D maybe TRBD1 (5 bases). Trimming took 3 bases from V and 4 from J, leaving 7 bases between them. This CDR3 contains 13 residues. CDR3: CASSFEGGNTIYF. CDR3 nucleotides: TGTGCCAGCAGTTTTGAGGGGGGAAACACCATATATTTT.

The chain links TRBV7-9 to TRBJ2-3; unclear D gene. The CDR3 is 17 residues long. With 1 base removed from V and 1 base from J, the gap between germline ends came to 15 bases. Germline V gene lookup returns CDR1 SEHNR and CDR2 FQNEAQ (reference sequence). CDR3 DNA sequence: TGTGCCAGCAGCTTAGTCGCTAGTTCCTTGGGCACAGATACGCAGTATTTT. Translating it yields CASSLVASSLGTDTQYF.

The chain recombines TRBV11-3 with TRBJ1-1, with D possibly TRBD1 on 5 matching bases. Per the germline V gene, CDR1 is SGHNT and CDR2 is YENEEA. The CDR3 is 13 amino acids. V lost 3 bases and J lost 1, with 6 bases in between. Here the CDR3 DNA reads TGTGCCAGCAGCTTCGGGGGGAACACTGAAGCTTTCTTT. Protein product: CASSFGGNTEAFF.

This sequence joins TRBV5-1 and TRBJ2-1; 10 nucleotides match TRBD2. After removal of 4 bases from V and 0 bases from J, the junction contained 13 bases not matched to a gene. Germline V CDR1 and CDR2: SGHRS, YFSETQ. The CDR3 has 19 residues. CDR3 sequence reads: CASSRRSSGGLSSYNEQFF. DNA of the CDR3: TGCGCCAGCAGCAGGAGGAGTAGCGGGGGGCTTAGCTCCTACAATGAGCAGTTCTTC.

CDR3 protein: CASSPSAAGDSPLHF. Written as DNA, the CDR3 is TGTGCCAGCAGTCCTTCTGCGGCCGGGGATTCACCCCTCCACTTT. V is TRBV28 and J is TRBJ1-6; D call uncertain. Trimming left V 5 bases short and J 8 bases short, with 16 bases between. The CDR3 is 15 residues long. The germline CDR1 and CDR2 sequences are MDHEN and SYDVKM.

This chain connects TRBV15 to TRBJ2-1; no firm D call. V dropped 0 bases and J dropped 7 bases, with 7 bases sitting between them. This CDR3 has 13 residues. Germline V gives CDR1 LNHNV, CDR2 YYDKDF (reference sequence). The chain's CDR3 is CATSRDLGNEQFF. The CDR3 DNA reads TGTGCCACCAGCAGAGATCTAGGAAATGAGCAGTTCTTC.

The chain joins TRBV7-6 to TRBJ1-4, with TRBD1 identical over 7 bases. Trimming removed 5 bases from V and 4 bases from J; junction bases left unmatched: 7. Germline V lookup: CDR1 SGHVS, CDR2 FNYEAQ. This CDR3 contains 15 residues. The CDR3 protein is CASSLGTANNEKLFF. CDR3 sequence (DNA): TGTGCCAGCAGCCTCGGGACAGCCAATAATGAAAAACTGTTTTTT.